The 11 T cell receptor beta chains below come from one sample, sequenced in a study of cytomegalovirus exposure and HLA in healthy donors. Primers included in the PCR were 60 Vbeta and 13 Jbeta primers. Produced via immunoSEQ multiplex PCR; TCRdb's table is partial and in-frame only. The data show around 160,000 clones, around 75% seen once. The sample was PBMCs. These receptor sequences come from a woman between 35 and 50 years old in good health and CMV-seropositive.

The chain is built from TRBV9 and TRBJ2-2, with 7 positions matching TRBD2. Germline assignment: CDR1 SGDLS and CDR2 YYNGEE. This CDR3 is built from 18 residues. V shed 0 bases and J 5 bases; nucleotides not matched to a gene: 13. CDR3 sequence (DNA): TGTGCCAGCAGCGTAGGAAAGTTGGGGACTAACCCAACCGGGGAGCTGTTTTTT. Its translation: CASSVGKLGTNPTGELFF.

This CDR3 reads CASSHCSGTPHSTDTQYF. The CDR3 DNA follows: TGTGCCAGCAGCCACTGCTCCGGGACTCCTCATAGCACAGATACGCAGTATTTT. This chain links TRBV7-4 with TRBJ2-3; D is possibly TRBD2 (6 bases). V was trimmed by 5 bases and J by 0 bases, leaving 21 bases between them. Germline CDR1 SGHVT, CDR2 SQSDAQ. This CDR3 contains 18 residues.

The chain recombines TRBV27 with TRBJ1-5; TRBD1 aligns across 7 bases. The CDR3 spans 16 residues. Germline V lookup: CDR1 MNHEY, CDR2 SMNVEV (reference sequence). The J segment lost 2 bases and the V segment lost 0 bases, leaving 4 bases of the junction unmatched. The CDR3 region has the DNA TGTGCCAGCAGTTTATCCCCACAGGGGCGCAATCAGCCCCAGCATTTT. It specifies CASSLSPQGRNQPQHF.

In this sample, this clone turned up a few times. The J gene is TRBJ2-7, the V gene TRBV6-6; 9 positions agree with TRBD2. Per the germline V gene, CDR1 is MNHNY and CDR2 is SVGAGI (reference sequence). This CDR3 contains 15 residues. V gave up 7 bases and J gave up 2 bases; unmatched junction bases: 9. The CDR3 coding sequence is TGTGCCAGCAACCCGGGAGGCGGGAGGGCCTACGAGCAGTACTTC. Translating gives CASNPGGGRAYEQYF.

The V gene is TRBV28, the J gene TRBJ1-4; a possible D gene is TRBD1 (6 bases). The CDR3 is made up of 15 amino acids. CDR1 and CDR2 from the germline V gene are MDHEN and SYDVKM. V was pared by 6 bases and J by 4 bases, with 15 bases between. CDR3 amino acids: CASSPVGQSNEKLFF. The CDR3, as DNA: TGTGCCAGCAGCCCAGTAGGACAGAGTAATGAAAAACTGTTTTTT. The full variable domain, completed using reference TRBV28 and TRBJ1-4, is DVKVTQSSRYLVKRTGEKVFLECVQDMDHENMFWYRQDPGLGLRLIYFSYDVKMKEKGDIPEGYSVSREKKERFSLILESASTNQTSMYLCASSPVGQSNEKLFFGSGTQLSVL.

The chain carries TRBV2 and TRBJ2-7; maybe TRBD2 (5 bases). Germline V gene data show CDR1 as SNHLY and CDR2 as FYNNEI. V was trimmed by 5 bases and J by 0 bases, leaving 14 bases between them. The CDR3 runs to 15 residues. The CDR3 nucleotides read TGTGCCAGCAGTCGCATAGCGTCGAGCTCCTACGAGCAGTACTTC. It codes for CASSRIASSSYEQYF.

This chain links TRBV5-1 with TRBJ2-1; the match to TRBD2 covers 13 bases. The ends lost 4 bases at V and 8 bases at J; junction bases unmatched: 3. The CDR3 loop spans 14 amino acids. Germline assignment: CDR1 SGHRS and CDR2 YFSETQ. The CDR3 loop is CASSRGLAGYEQFF. For the CDR3, the DNA is TGCGCCAGCAGCCGGGGACTAGCGGGATATGAGCAGTTCTTC. Drawing the rest from reference TRBV5-1 and TRBJ2-1, the complete variable domain is KAGVTQTPRYLIKTRGQQVTLSCSPISGHRSVSWYQQTPGQGLQFLFEYFSETQRNKGNFPGRFSGRQFSNSRSEMNVSTLELGDSALYLCASSRGLAGYEQFFGPGTRLTVL.

The chain couples TRBV7-3 to TRBJ2-3; 8 nucleotides align to TRBD2. CDR3 length equals 17 residues. V lost 2 bases to trimming and J lost 3 bases; unmatched junction nucleotides: 10. The germline gives CDR1 SGHTA, CDR2 FQGTGA. In DNA, the CDR3 is TGTGCCAGCAGCTTACCCGAAGCGGGAGAGTCGACAGATACGCAGTATTTT. It specifies CASSLPEAGESTDTQYF. The variable domain in full, with the rest retrieved from reference TRBV7-3 and TRBJ2-3, is GAGVSQTPSNKVTEKGKYVELRCDPISGHTALYWYRQSLGQGPEFLIYFQGTGAADDSGLPNDRFFAVRPEGSVSTLKIQRTERGDSAVYLCASSLPEAGESTDTQYFGPGTRLTVL.

The chain combines TRBV19 with TRBJ2-1; 12 nucleotides agree with TRBD2. Germline assignment: CDR1 LNHDA and CDR2 SQIVND (reference sequence). CDR3 length equals 17 residues. V dropped 2 bases and J dropped 4; count of bases not matched to a gene: 6. The CDR3 sequence is CASSIPGLAGRYNEQFF. The CDR3 DNA reads as TGTGCCAGTAGTATACCCGGACTAGCGGGACGGTACAATGAGCAGTTCTTC.

This clone showed up just a few times. V is TRBV7-2 and J is TRBJ2-1, with 7 bases identical to TRBD1. The trim removed 4 bases at V and 8 bases at J, leaving 11 bases unmatched. The CDR3 has 15 amino acids. In germline, CDR1 is SGHTA, CDR2 FQGNSA. The DNA of the CDR3 is TGTGCCAGCAGCTCTACAGGGGTTTTGTCCCATGAGCAGTTCTTC. Amino acids: CASSSTGVLSHEQFF.

This clone was detected only a few times. The J gene is TRBJ1-3, the V gene TRBV6-5, with D unclear. V was pared by 5 bases and J by 2 bases, with 13 bases between. CDR3 length equals 15 residues. Germline CDR1 reads MNHEY; CDR2 reads SVGAGI. The CDR3 DNA reads as TGTGCCAGCAGTCTGGACTTTCATGCTGGAAACACCATATATTTT. Its protein is CASSLDFHAGNTIYF.